This TCR beta chain derives from a study of PD-1 blockade in classical Hodgkin lymphoma. Trimming took 8 bases from V and 6 from J, leaving 8 bases between them. Germline V gene lookup returns CDR1 MGHRA and CDR2 YSYEKL. The CDR3 totals 11 residues. Every patient experienced relapse after autologous stem cell transplantation, and brentuximab vedotin exposure varied. Under best response, outcomes were complete response, partial response or progressive disease. The assay was immunoSEQ multiplex PCR, and TCRdb's table has in-frame clones only and misses some. The table has fewer than 15,000 clones, more than 85% seen once.

The sequencing used peripheral blood mononuclear cells (PBMCs), collected at baseline. The TCR sequence derives from a human donor with classical Hodgkin lymphoma. This chain uses TRBV4-1 with TRBJ2-1; D is unresolved. The CDR3 DNA sequence: TGCGCCAGCGAGCGAAGCAATGAGCAGTTCTTC. Encoded protein: CASERSNEQFF.